The present T cell receptor beta chain was sequenced within a study of CD8 T cells in ankylosing spondylitis. Regarding the study as a whole: A TCR beta motif of fewer than ten highly homologous variants seemed to mark ankylosing spondylitis blood.

In TCRdb, the 5' RACE reads were re-called with MiXCR into one record per CDR3 protein. The sample consists of around 770,000 distinct CDR3 sequences, over 15% of them appearing once. With regard to this clonotype: Its antigen is not identified.

Between the trimmed V and J ends, which lost 6 bases and 0 bases, there was a span of 12 bases. CDR1 is LNHNV, CDR2 YYDKDF, per germline (reference sequence). The CDR3 sequence is 15 residues long. The sequence was obtained from a male donor with ankylosing spondylitis. Input material: blood, either unsorted or a sorted T cell fraction (not recorded which). The rearrangement links TRBV15 to TRBJ2-1; D perhaps matches TRBD2 (5 bases). CDR3 DNA sequence: TGTGCCACCAGAGGAGGTGGGAGCTCCTACAATGAGCAGTTCTTC. It encodes CATRGGGSSYNEQFF.